This T cell receptor (beta chain) is drawn from a study of cytomegalovirus exposure and HLA in healthy donors. Overall study: Per a later analysis, the approximately 700 first-cohort and some 110 validation repertoires shared one platform.

Study-level results: In vitro testing confirmed three CMV-associated chains as specific for CMV antigens. The classifier reportedly diagnosed cytomegalovirus status with high sensitivity and specificity.

Turning to this clone: Its target is unknown.

Repertoires were generated with immunoSEQ multiplex PCR, while TCRdb's copy carries only in-frame clones and drops some. Of 110,000 or so clones in the sample, roughly 82% were seen once. The CDR3 contains 11 residues. Germline CDR1 ENHRY, CDR2 SYGVKD. The trim removed 4 bases at V and 10 bases at J, leaving 1 base unmatched. Sequenced input: PBMCs. This sequence joins TRBV10-3 and TRBJ2-1, with 7 bases aligning to TRBD1. The sequence derives from a man aged 18 to 29 in good health and CMV-seronegative. CDR3 sequence (DNA): TGTGCCATCAGTGTGACAGGGGAGCAGTTCTTC. This sequence encodes CAISVTGEQFF.